This T cell receptor (beta chain) was retrieved from a study of Ad26.COV2.S vaccination and SARS-CoV-2 variants. Overall study context: The trial was COV1001 and the donor's arm was Ad26.COV2.S. Participants got Ad26.COV2.S intramuscularly, once or twice 56 days apart.

General study points: Recipients given vaccine exceeded placebo recipients in spike-specific TCR breadth. Total T cell responses, in the TCR breadth and depth analyses, may have been underestimated.

Specified treatment: approximately 18 received Ad26.COV2.S at low or high dose, single or two shots; about 5 received placebo; per-sample allocation not given. Specimen acquisition occurred on day 63 following the initial vaccine or placebo injection. Libraries were prepared by immunoSEQ multiplex PCR; TCRdb keeps only in-frame clonotypes and omits some of them. The sample holds approximately 420,000 clones; approximately 88% are singletons and the top ten take around 3.6%. About this clone itself: Its antigen remains unknown.

The CDR3 runs 15 residues. Germline V gives CDR1 MNHEY, CDR2 SVGEGT. V was clipped by 6 bases and J by 1 base; unmatched bases: 6. The sample in question was peripheral blood, obtained in a trial of Ad26.COV2.S vaccine versus placebo. This receptor was identified in a person aged 18-60 years who received the Ad26.COV2.S COVID-19 vaccine or a placebo. The chain links TRBV6-2 or TRBV6-3 to TRBJ1-5; 7 bases are shared with TRBD1. In nucleotides, the CDR3 is TGTGCCAGCAGCCCCCGGGACAGCAGCAATCAGCCCCAGCATTTT. Amino acid sequence: CASSPRDSSNQPQHF.